These 8 T cell receptor beta chains came from one sample sequenced in a study of cytomegalovirus exposure and HLA in healthy donors. PCR amplification relied on 60 Vbeta primers (plus 13 Jbeta primers). This table comes from immunoSEQ multiplex PCR, and its TCRdb copy is limited to in-frame clones, with some not included. The sample includes approximately 130,000 clones, about 85% of them seen just once. Sample: PBMCs. The receptors stem from a boy aged 5-17 years in good health and CMV-seronegative.

This clone was observed a single time. This chain joins TRBV29-1 and TRBJ2-1; TRBD2 matches at 14 bases. The CDR3 loop spans 15 amino acids. V shed 5 bases, J shed 9 bases, and the junction held 9 bases outside the gene matches. The germline gives CDR1 SQVTM, CDR2 ANQGSEA. The CDR3 DNA is TGCAGCGTTAATCCGGGACTAGCGGGAGTAACTGAGCAGTTCTTC. Translated: CSVNPGLAGVTEQFF.

The chain links TRBV19 to TRBJ1-5; D may be TRBD1 (5 bases). CDR1 is LNHDA, CDR2 SQIVND, per germline (reference sequence). Between the trimmed V and J ends, which lost 8 bases and 5 bases, there was a span of 7 bases. The CDR3 extends over 11 amino acids. The CDR3 DNA follows: TGTGCCAGTGGGGGGTATCAGCCCCAGCATTTT. This gives the protein CASGGYQPQHF.

The chain couples TRBV6-5 to TRBJ1-4, with 8 bases that match TRBD1. Trimming took 6 bases from V and 4 from J; bases not matched to a gene: 7. CDR3 size: 15 residues. Per germline, CDR1 MNHEY and CDR2 SVGAGI. The CDR3 protein is CASRWTGNGNEKLFF. The DNA of the CDR3 is TGTGCCAGCAGGTGGACAGGGAACGGTAATGAAAAACTGTTTTTT.

V is TRBV9 and J is TRBJ1-1; D gene unclear. V gave up 0 bases and J gave up 8 bases, with 11 bases separating them. This CDR3 is 13 amino acids long. Germline CDR1 is SGDLS and CDR2 is YYNGEE. CDR3 bases: TGTGCCAGCAGCGTAGCTGGAGGGTTAGAAGCTTTCTTT. The encoded protein is CASSVAGGLEAFF.

The rearrangement joins TRBV10-3 to TRBJ2-7; D possibly corresponds to TRBD1 (5 bases). The germline V gene has CDR1 ENHRY and CDR2 SYGVKD. The CDR3 consists of 14 residues. Trimming cost V 6 bases and J 5 bases, with 17 bases left between them. CDR3 amino acids: CAISLDRNSDEQYF. CDR3 sequence (DNA): TGTGCCATCAGCCTCGACAGAAATTCAGACGAGCAGTACTTC.

This chain uses TRBV5-1 with TRBJ2-5, with 7 bases fitting TRBD2. V lost 4 bases and J lost 5; bases outside the gene matches: 14. This CDR3 has 16 amino acids. From germline, CDR1 is SGHRS and CDR2 YFSETQ. The CDR3 loop reads CASSPLGAAGVETQYF. CDR3 bases: TGCGCCAGCAGCCCCCTCGGGGCGGCGGGGGTGGAGACCCAGTACTTC.

This chain connects TRBV5-6 to TRBJ1-5, with 8 bases lining up with TRBD1. V was pared by 4 bases and J by 7 bases, with 10 bases of the junction left unmatched. Germline lookup yields CDR1 SGHDT and CDR2 YYEEEE. The CDR3 totals 15 residues. This CDR3 reads CASSRSGGAGQPQHF. In DNA, the CDR3 is TGTGCCAGCAGCCGGTCAGGGGGCGCCGGGCAGCCCCAGCATTTT. The full variable domain, in which reference TRBV5-6 and TRBJ1-5 provide the parts outside the CDR3, is DAGVTQSPTHLIKTRGQQVTLRCSPKSGHDTVSWYQQALGQGPQFIFQYYEEEERQRGNFPDRFSGHQFPNYSSELNVNALLLGDSALYLCASSRSGGAGQPQHFGDGTRLSIL.

The chain couples TRBV9 to TRBJ2-5; 10 nucleotides agree with TRBD1. The V segment lost 3 bases and the J segment 5 bases; nucleotides outside the gene matches: 7. CDR1 SGDLS and CDR2 YYNGEE come from the germline V gene. This CDR3 region has 15 residues. As DNA, the CDR3 is TGTGCCAGCAGCGCCGCCGGGACAGGGGTGGAGACCCAGTACTTC. Translation gives CASSAAGTGVETQYF.